A selection of T cell receptor beta chains follows, all from one sample in a study of blood T cell repertoires in COVID-19. The data were produced by immunoSEQ multiplex PCR, yet TCRdb's version contains in-frame clones alone and is incomplete. The data show tens of thousands of clones, with around 90% seen just once and about 2.9% held by the top ten. The specimen was peripheral blood. The receptors shown here come from a woman between 50 and 59 years old with active or convalescent COVID-19. The CDR3 runs from the conserved cysteine through the conserved F or W. The order of the fields is V gene, J gene, CDR3 length, D gene, clone size, CDR3 protein, CDR3 DNA. The D gene is left open where the match is weak. Rows give clone size only sometimes, using once, few, many, or a class for an expanded clone.

>TRBV19|TRBJ2-5|15|TRBD2|.
CASSIDRGGEETQYF
TGTGCCAGTAGTATAGACCGGGGGGGCGAAGAGACCCAGTACTTC
>TRBV3-1/TRBV3-2|TRBJ1-1|14|.|few
CASSQGGRDTEAFF
TGTGCCAGCAGCCAAGGGGGGCGAGACACTGAAGCTTTCTTT
>TRBV7-9|TRBJ2-2|11|.|.
CAATGTGELFF
TGTGCAGCCACGGGTACCGGGGAGCTGTTTTTT
>TRBV12-5|TRBJ1-1|11|.|.
CASGRGTEAFF
TGTGCTAGCGGCAGGGGCACTGAAGCTTTCTTT
>TRBV19|TRBJ1-2|14|.|.
CASSIAGKNYGYTF
TGTGCCAGTAGTATAGCAGGGAAGAACTATGGCTACACCTTC
>TRBV9|TRBJ2-1|15|TRBD2|.
CASSLSGGLGGEQFF
TGTGCCAGCAGCCTTAGCGGGGGGCTCGGAGGTGAGCAGTTCTTC
>TRBV7-3|TRBJ2-1|15|TRBD2|.
CASSLSGGSYNEQFF
TGTGCCAGCAGCCTTAGCGGGGGCTCCTACAATGAGCAGTTCTTC
>TRBV6-2/TRBV6-3|TRBJ1-5|14|TRBD1|.
CASSYTGVGQPQHF
TGTGCCAGCAGTTACACAGGGGTAGGTCAGCCCCAGCATTTT
>TRBV5-8|TRBJ1-1|15|.|.
CASSSGAKGNTEAFF
TGTGCCAGCAGTAGTGGGGCCAAAGGCAACACTGAAGCTTTCTTT
>TRBV11-2|TRBJ1-2|15|TRBD1|.
CASSYTGGVGHGYTF
TGTGCCAGCAGCTATACAGGGGGAGTTGGACATGGCTACACCTTC
>TRBV11-2|TRBJ2-7|13|TRBD1|.
CASSLVPGQGVVF
TGTGCCAGCAGCTTAGTTCCCGGACAGGGGGTCGTCTTC
>TRBV6-5|TRBJ1-1|13|.|.
CASTFGTNTEAFF
TGTGCCAGCACATTCGGTACTAACACTGAAGCTTTCTTT
>TRBV4-2|TRBJ2-2|16|TRBD1|once
CASSLGGQGGAGELFF
TGTGCCAGCAGCCTCGGGGGACAGGGAGGAGCGGGGGAGCTGTTTTTT
>TRBV23-1|TRBJ1-2|14|TRBD1|.
CASILRGRDYGYTF
TGCGCCAGCATCCTAAGGGGGCGCGACTATGGCTACACCTTC
>TRBV11-2|TRBJ2-2|17|TRBD1|.
CASSLEVTGANTGELFF
TGTGCCAGCAGCTTAGAAGTGACAGGGGCGAACACCGGGGAGCTGTTTTTT
>TRBV6-4|TRBJ2-5|13|.|.
CANDDFSQETQYF
TGTGCCAACGATGATTTCAGCCAAGAGACCCAGTACTTC
>TRBV18|TRBJ2-1|15|.|once
CASSPQRSSGNEQFF
TGTGCCAGCTCACCACAGCGATCGTCGGGCAATGAGCAGTTCTTC
>TRBV5-6|TRBJ2-4|16|.|.
CASSSPRVITKNIQYF
TGTGCCAGCAGCTCACCCAGGGTCATAACCAAAAACATTCAGTACTTC
>TRBV14|TRBJ1-6|15|.|few
CASSPSRGDNSPLHF
TGTGCCAGCAGCCCATCACGGGGGGATAATTCACCCCTCCACTTT
>TRBV4-3|TRBJ1-6|15|.|.
CASSHDSAYNSPLHF
TGCGCCAGCAGCCATGACAGTGCCTATAATTCACCCCTCCACTTT
>TRBV10-1|TRBJ2-1|17|TRBD2|few
CASSEGRAVRAYNEQFF
TGCGCCAGCAGTGAGGGGAGGGCGGTCAGAGCCTACAATGAGCAGTTCTTC
>TRBV30|TRBJ1-2|10|.|.
CAWRDYGYTF
TGTGCCTGGCGCGACTATGGCTACACCTTC
>TRBV19|TRBJ1-5|15|.|.
CASSLGGGGNQPQHF
TGTGCCAGTAGCCTAGGGGGAGGGGGCAATCAGCCCCAGCATTTT
>TRBV4-1|TRBJ1-3|15|.|.
CASNPTGRAGNTIYF
TGCGCCAGCAACCCGACCGGCAGGGCTGGAAACACCATATATTTT
>TRBV5-1|TRBJ2-5|16|TRBD1|.
CASSSNPGTAQETQYF
TGCGCCAGCAGCTCGAATCCCGGGACAGCTCAAGAGACCCAGTACTTC
>TRBV30|TRBJ2-1|15|TRBD1|few
CAWSVGQGAYNEQFF
TGTGCCTGGAGTGTAGGTCAGGGGGCTTACAATGAGCAGTTCTTC
>TRBV10-1|TRBJ1-1|14|TRBD1|.
CASSETDRGTEAFF
TGCGCCAGCAGTGAGACGGACAGGGGCACTGAAGCTTTCTTT
>TRBV7-7|TRBJ2-1|17|.|.
CASSVTGGLSSYNEQFF
TGTGCCAGCAGCGTGACTGGCGGACTGAGCTCCTACAATGAGCAGTTCTTC
>TRBV11-2|TRBJ2-6|17|.|.
CASSSWDISSGANVLTF
TGTGCCAGCAGCTCCTGGGACATTTCATCTGGGGCCAACGTCCTGACTTTC
>TRBV5-1|TRBJ2-7|14|.|.
CASSFETVLGEQYF
TGCGCCAGCAGCTTTGAGACTGTTTTGGGCGAGCAGTACTTC
>TRBV18|TRBJ2-5|15|.|.
CASSPPGTHQETQYF
TGTGCCAGCTCACCACCCGGGACACATCAAGAGACCCAGTACTTC
>TRBV18|TRBJ1-5|15|.|.
CASSPNEGGNQPQHF
TGTGCCAGCTCACCTAACGAAGGGGGCAATCAGCCCCAGCATTTT
>TRBV30|TRBJ2-2|15|TRBD1|once
CAWSYSGGMAGELFF
TGTGCCTGGAGTTACTCAGGGGGCATGGCCGGGGAGCTGTTTTTT
>TRBV6-5|TRBJ1-5|15|TRBD1|.
CASSLGQGWNQPQHF
TGTGCCAGCAGTTTAGGACAGGGTTGGAATCAGCCCCAGCATTTT
>TRBV27|TRBJ1-5|13|.|.
CASRPHSNQPQHF
TGTGCCAGCAGGCCACATAGCAATCAGCCCCAGCATTTT
>TRBV3-1/TRBV3-2|TRBJ2-1|12|.|.
CASSQSRNEQFF
TGTGCCAGCAGCCAATCTAGGAATGAGCAGTTCTTC
>TRBV9|TRBJ1-2|15|TRBD1|.
CASSARTGGNYGYTF
TGTGCCAGCAGCGCCCGGACAGGGGGCAACTATGGCTACACCTTC
>TRBV12-3/TRBV12-4|TRBJ2-7|13|TRBD2|.
CASSFAGVYEQYF
TGTGCCAGCAGTTTTGCGGGAGTCTACGAGCAGTACTTC
>TRBV15|TRBJ1-4|14|TRBD1|.
CATSRETQLQGQFF
TGTGCCACCAGCAGAGAAACCCAATTACAGGGGCAGTTTTTT
>TRBV6-5|TRBJ2-3|15|TRBD2|.
CASRLAGGLGDTQYF
TGTGCCAGCAGGCTAGCGGGGGGGCTGGGAGATACGCAGTATTTT
>TRBV5-4|TRBJ2-7|15|TRBD2|.
CASTRTASGVGEQYF
TGTGCCAGCACCCGGACGGCTAGCGGGGTAGGGGAGCAGTACTTC
>TRBV7-8|TRBJ1-2|15|TRBD1|.
CASSASGTGVTGYTF
TGTGCCAGCAGCGCGTCCGGGACAGGGGTCACTGGCTACACCTTC
>TRBV5-3|TRBJ1-1|14|.|.
CARSLKKLNTEAFF
TGTGCCAGAAGCCTAAAAAAGTTGAACACTGAAGCTTTCTTT
>TRBV16|TRBJ1-3|15|.|once
CASSQFGFSGNTIYF
TGTGCCAGCAGCCAATTCGGGTTCTCTGGAAACACCATATATTTT
>TRBV7-8|TRBJ2-3|17|TRBD1|.
CASSSPRTDRGRDTQYF
TGTGCCAGCAGCTCACCCCGAACAGACAGGGGAAGAGATACGCAGTATTTT
>TRBV11-2|TRBJ2-7|11|.|.
CASSVGDEQYF
TGTGCCAGCAGCGTCGGGGACGAGCAGTACTTC
>TRBV27|TRBJ1-1|15|.|.
CASSRPATGNTEAFF
TGTGCCAGCAGTCGCCCAGCTACAGGGAACACTGAAGCTTTCTTT